These T cell receptor beta chains were read from a single sample in a study of T-cell reconstitution after alpha-beta-depleted transplantation in children. Using its own MiXCR run on the PCR reads, TCRdb lists one record per CDR3 protein. Among 220,000 or so distinct CDR3 sequences listed, just under 8.5% were seen once. The starting material was PBMCs, mostly from graft donor cells, obtained 180 days after TCRalphabeta/CD19-depleted stem cell transplant. The source of these receptors is a male patient aged 10 to 17 who had a stem cell transplant for acute lymphoblastic leukemia, so the T cells may come from the graft donor. The CDR3 runs from the conserved cysteine through the conserved F or W. The D gene is left open where the match is weak. Sizes are listed as how often the clone was seen (once, few, many) or a class if it is expanded.

DNA,CDR3,V,size,D,J
TGCGCCAGCAGCCAAGGTGAATTGGGATACGAGCAGTACTTC,CASSQGELGYEQYF,TRBV4-3,many,-,TRBJ2-7
TGTGCCAGCGGCCTGGGGTGGGGCGAGCAGTACTTC,CASGLGWGEQYF,TRBV2,many,-,TRBJ2-7
TGCAGCGTGATGACAGGGGGATCTGAAGCTTTCTTT,CSVMTGGSEAFF,TRBV29-1,many,TRBD1,TRBJ1-1
TGTGCCAGCTCACCAAAACGGGACTATGGCTACACCTTC,CASSPKRDYGYTF,TRBV18,few,-,TRBJ1-2
TGCAGTGCTAGGTCCAGCGGGGGGGCAAGGGAGACCCAGTACTTC,CSARSSGGARETQYF,TRBV20-1,few,TRBD2,TRBJ2-5
TGTGCCAGCAGCTCGGGGGGCAAGGGGACCCTTGGCTACACCTTC,CASSSGGKGTLGYTF,TRBV7-2,many,-,TRBJ1-2
TGCAGTGCTAGGTTAACAGGGAGGGAAGCTTTCTTT,CSARLTGREAFF,TRBV20-1,many,-,TRBJ1-1
TGTGCCAGCAGTTCTCTCAAGTTCGTAGGGGCTAATCAGCCCCAGCATTTT,CASSSLKFVGANQPQHF,TRBV12-3/TRBV12-4,many,-,TRBJ1-5
TGCAGCGAAGGAAGGGCCGGGGAGCTGTTTTTT,CSEGRAGELFF,TRBV29-1,many,-,TRBJ2-2
TGTGCCAGCAGCTTAGATAGAGGGCCAAACACTGAAGCTTTCTTT,CASSLDRGPNTEAFF,TRBV7-2,many,-,TRBJ1-1
TGTGCCAGCAGCTTAACAAGGGAAGAGACCCAGTACTTC,CASSLTREETQYF,TRBV7-3,many,-,TRBJ2-5
TGTGCCAGCTTTCTCCGGGGATTGAACACTGAAGCTTTCTTT,CASFLRGLNTEAFF,TRBV12-3/TRBV12-4,many,-,TRBJ1-1
TGTGCCAGCTCCCAGGAGCGGGGGCGAGTTGGCTACACCTTC,CASSQERGRVGYTF,TRBV12-3/TRBV12-4,many,-,TRBJ1-2
TGTGCCACCAGCAGAAGGGTAGACCAGATTTTGAGGACCCAGTACTTC,CATSRRVDQILRTQYF,TRBV15,many,-,TRBJ2-5
TGCAGTGCTAAGAGGGACAGCACTAATGAAAAACTGTTTTTT,CSAKRDSTNEKLFF,TRBV20-1,many,TRBD1,TRBJ1-4
TGTGCCAGCAGCGTTGGCAGGAGGGGCACTGAAGCTTTCTTT,CASSVGRRGTEAFF,TRBV9,many,-,TRBJ1-1
TGTGCCAGCAGCGTATATCAGGCCGGGGAGCTGTTTTTT,CASSVYQAGELFF,TRBV9,many,-,TRBJ2-2
TGCGCCAGCAGCCAAGGATCCAGGGGTTGGGCGAACACCGGGGAGCTGTTTTTT,CASSQGSRGWANTGELFF,TRBV4-3,many,-,TRBJ2-2
TGCAGTGCTGTCCCGGGGACTAGCGGTTACAATGAGCAGTTCTTC,CSAVPGTSGYNEQFF,TRBV20-1,many,TRBD2,TRBJ2-1
TGCAGTGCTAGAGACGCCACGGGGGCCGTAATGGATACGCAGTATTTT,CSARDATGAVMDTQYF,TRBV20-1,many,-,TRBJ2-3
TGTGCCAGCAGCCCCGGACAGGAGAATCAGCCCCAGCATTTT,CASSPGQENQPQHF,TRBV27,many,TRBD1,TRBJ1-5
TGTGCCAGCAGTTCTAGCACAGATACGCAGTATTTT,CASSSSTDTQYF,TRBV7-9,many,-,TRBJ2-3
TGCAGTGCTAGAGGACAGGGGTTCGATAATTCACCCCTCCACTTT,CSARGQGFDNSPLHF,TRBV20-1,many,TRBD1,TRBJ1-6
TGCAGCGAGGTGAGCGGGAGCAGAGAGACCCAGTACTTC,CSEVSGSRETQYF,TRBV29-1,many,TRBD2,TRBJ2-5
TGCAGCGTTGAAGTACAGGGTGTGAACACTGAAGCTTTCTTT,CSVEVQGVNTEAFF,TRBV29-1,many,-,TRBJ1-1
TGCAGCGTTGAGGACTCCCTGGTCTACGAGCAGTACTTC,CSVEDSLVYEQYF,TRBV29-1,many,-,TRBJ2-7
TGTGCCAGCAGTCCCGCCGGGGTGCGCGAAAAACTGTTTTTT,CASSPAGVREKLFF,TRBV28,many,-,TRBJ1-4
TGTGCCAGCAGCCCCAGGGGGGCCCTCAATGAGCAGTTCTTC,CASSPRGALNEQFF,TRBV11-2,many,-,TRBJ2-1
TGCGCCAGCAGCTTGGCCTTCCCAGATACGCAGTATTTT,CASSLAFPDTQYF,TRBV5-1,many,-,TRBJ2-3
TGTGCCACCAGCAGAGTAGGGAAAGAGACCCAGTACTTC,CATSRVGKETQYF,TRBV15,many,-,TRBJ2-5
TGTGCCAGCAGTTACTCTTGGACTAGCGGAGCCGAAGCCGGGGAGCTGTTTTTT,CASSYSWTSGAEAGELFF,TRBV6-5,many,TRBD2,TRBJ2-2
TGTGCCAGCAGCTTCGAACAGGGAGGCTACGAGCAGTACTTC,CASSFEQGGYEQYF,TRBV7-9,few,-,TRBJ2-7
TGTGCCAGCAGCTCAGAACCGGGTCCCTCGGAGACCCAGTACTTC,CASSSEPGPSETQYF,TRBV7-2,once,-,TRBJ2-5
TGCGCCAGCAGCATCAACCCGGGACAGATGGCCGGGGAGCTGTTTTTT,CASSINPGQMAGELFF,TRBV5-1,many,TRBD1,TRBJ2-2
TGTGCCAGCAGCCGGAAGACCGGGACAGGGGCGAACACCGGGGAGCTGTTTTTT,CASSRKTGTGANTGELFF,TRBV7-8,many,TRBD1,TRBJ2-2